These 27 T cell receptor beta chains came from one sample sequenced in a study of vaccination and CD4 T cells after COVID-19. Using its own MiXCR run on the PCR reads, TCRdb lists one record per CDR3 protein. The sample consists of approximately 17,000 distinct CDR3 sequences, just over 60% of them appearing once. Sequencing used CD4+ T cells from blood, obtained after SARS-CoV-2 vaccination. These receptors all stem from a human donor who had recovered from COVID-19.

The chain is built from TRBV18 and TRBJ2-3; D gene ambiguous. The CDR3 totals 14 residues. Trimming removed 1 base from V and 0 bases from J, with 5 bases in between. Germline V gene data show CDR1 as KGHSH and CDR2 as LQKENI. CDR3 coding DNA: TGTGCCAGCTCACCACGGGCTAGCACAGATACGCAGTATTTT. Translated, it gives CASSPRASTDTQYF.

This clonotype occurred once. This chain's CDR3 is CASTRNTEAFF. In nucleotides, the CDR3 is TGTGCCAGCACCCGAAACACTGAAGCTTTCTTT. The J gene is TRBJ1-1, the V gene TRBV6-1; D gene ambiguous. The CDR3 consists of 11 residues. Germline-derived CDR1 and CDR2 are MNHNS and SASEGT. V dropped 7 bases and J dropped 2 bases, with 5 bases sitting between them.

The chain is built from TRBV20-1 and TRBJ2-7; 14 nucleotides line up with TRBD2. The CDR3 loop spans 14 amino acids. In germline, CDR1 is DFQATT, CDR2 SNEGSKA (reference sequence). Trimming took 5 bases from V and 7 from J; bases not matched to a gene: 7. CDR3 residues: CSASGTSGSREQYF. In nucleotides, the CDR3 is TGCAGTGCTTCCGGGACTAGCGGGAGTAGGGAGCAGTACTTC.

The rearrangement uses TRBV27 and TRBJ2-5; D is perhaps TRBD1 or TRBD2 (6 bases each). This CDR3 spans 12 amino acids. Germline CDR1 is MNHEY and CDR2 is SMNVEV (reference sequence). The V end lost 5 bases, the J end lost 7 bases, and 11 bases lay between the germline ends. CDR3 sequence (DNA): TGTGCCAGCAGTGAGGGGGGTGGGACCCAGTACTTC. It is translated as CASSEGGGTQYF.

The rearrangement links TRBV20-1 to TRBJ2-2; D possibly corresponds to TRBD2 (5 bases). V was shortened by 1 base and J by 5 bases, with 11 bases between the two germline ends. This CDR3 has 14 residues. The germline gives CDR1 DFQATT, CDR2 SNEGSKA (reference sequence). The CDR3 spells CSARGGRGTGELFF. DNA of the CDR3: TGCAGTGCTAGAGGTGGGAGAGGTACCGGGGAGCTGTTTTTT.

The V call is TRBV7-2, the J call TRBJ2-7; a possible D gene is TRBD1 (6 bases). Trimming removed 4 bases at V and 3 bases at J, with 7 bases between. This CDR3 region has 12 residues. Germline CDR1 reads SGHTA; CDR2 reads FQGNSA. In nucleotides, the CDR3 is TGTGCCAGCAGCTCCAGGGGCTACGAGCAGTACTTC. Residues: CASSSRGYEQYF.

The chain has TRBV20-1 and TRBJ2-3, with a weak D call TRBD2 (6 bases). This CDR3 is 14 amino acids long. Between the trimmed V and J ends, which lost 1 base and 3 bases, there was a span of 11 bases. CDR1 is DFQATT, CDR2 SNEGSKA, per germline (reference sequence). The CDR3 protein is CSARVGGRTDTQYF. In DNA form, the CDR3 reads TGCAGTGCTAGAGTCGGGGGACGGACAGATACGCAGTATTTT.

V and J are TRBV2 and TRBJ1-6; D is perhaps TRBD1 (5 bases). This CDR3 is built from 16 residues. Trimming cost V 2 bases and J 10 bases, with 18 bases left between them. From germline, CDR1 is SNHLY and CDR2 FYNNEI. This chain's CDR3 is CASSEFLSRGRSPLHF. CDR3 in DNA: TGTGCCAGCAGTGAATTCCTGAGTAGGGGTCGGTCACCCCTCCACTTT.

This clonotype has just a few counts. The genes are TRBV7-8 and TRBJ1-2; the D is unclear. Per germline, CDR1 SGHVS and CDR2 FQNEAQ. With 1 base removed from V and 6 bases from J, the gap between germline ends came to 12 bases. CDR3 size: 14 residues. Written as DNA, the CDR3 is TGTGCCAGCAGCTTAGATGGCACGGCTCATGGCTACACCTTC. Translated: CASSLDGTAHGYTF.

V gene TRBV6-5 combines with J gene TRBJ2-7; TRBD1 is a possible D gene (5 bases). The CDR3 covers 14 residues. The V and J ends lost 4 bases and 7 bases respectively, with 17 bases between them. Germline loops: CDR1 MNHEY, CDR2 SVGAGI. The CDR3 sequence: CASSSGRVVSEQYF. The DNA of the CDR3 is TGTGCCAGCAGTTCGGGCAGGGTAGTTTCAGAGCAGTACTTC.

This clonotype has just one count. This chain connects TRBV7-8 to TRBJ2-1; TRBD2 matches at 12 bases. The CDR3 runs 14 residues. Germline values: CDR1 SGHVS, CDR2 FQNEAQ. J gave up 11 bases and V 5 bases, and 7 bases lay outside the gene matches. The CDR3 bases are TGTGCCAGCAGCCCAACTAGCGGGAGGCCACAGCAGTTCTTC. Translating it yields CASSPTSGRPQQFF.

CDR3 sequence reads: CASIGGVFNQNIQYF. The CDR3 DNA sequence: TGTGCCAGCATCGGGGGGGTCTTTAACCAAAACATTCAGTACTTC. This chain uses TRBV7-2 with TRBJ2-4; TRBD2 matches at 8 bases. The J segment lost 5 bases and the V segment lost 7 bases, leaving 10 bases of the junction unmatched. Germline loops: CDR1 SGHTA, CDR2 FQGNSA. There are 15 residues in the CDR3.

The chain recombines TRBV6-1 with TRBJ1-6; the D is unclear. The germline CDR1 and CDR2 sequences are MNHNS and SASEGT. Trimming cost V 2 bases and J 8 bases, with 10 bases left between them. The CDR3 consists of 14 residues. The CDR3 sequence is CASSEMGKDSPLHF. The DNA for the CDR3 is TGTGCCAGCAGTGAAATGGGGAAGGATTCACCCCTCCACTTT.

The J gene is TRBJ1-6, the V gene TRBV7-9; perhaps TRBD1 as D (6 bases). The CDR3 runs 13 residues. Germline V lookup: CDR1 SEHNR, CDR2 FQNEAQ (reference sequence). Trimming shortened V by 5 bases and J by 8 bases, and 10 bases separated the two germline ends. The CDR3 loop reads CASSMEGDSPLHF. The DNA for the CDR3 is TGTGCCAGCAGCATGGAGGGGGATTCACCCCTCCACTTT.

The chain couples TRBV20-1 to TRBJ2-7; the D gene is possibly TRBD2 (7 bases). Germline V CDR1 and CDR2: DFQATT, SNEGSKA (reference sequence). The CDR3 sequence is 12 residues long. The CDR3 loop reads CSLGGGPYEQYF. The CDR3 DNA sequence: TGCAGCCTAGGGGGGGGGCCCTACGAGCAGTACTTC.

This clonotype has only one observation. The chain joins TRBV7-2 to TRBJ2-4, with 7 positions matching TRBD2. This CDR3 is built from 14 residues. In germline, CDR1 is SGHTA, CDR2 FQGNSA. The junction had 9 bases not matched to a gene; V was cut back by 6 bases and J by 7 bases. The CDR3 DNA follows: TGTGCCAGCAGTCCTAGCGGATCCAGGAACATTCAGTACTTC. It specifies CASSPSGSRNIQYF.

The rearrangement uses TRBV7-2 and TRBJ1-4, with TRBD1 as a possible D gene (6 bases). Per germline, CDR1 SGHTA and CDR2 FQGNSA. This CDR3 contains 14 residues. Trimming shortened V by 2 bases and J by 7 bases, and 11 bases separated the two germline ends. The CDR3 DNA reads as TGTGCCAGCAGCTTATCCCGGACAGTTGAAAAACTGTTTTTT. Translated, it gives CASSLSRTVEKLFF.

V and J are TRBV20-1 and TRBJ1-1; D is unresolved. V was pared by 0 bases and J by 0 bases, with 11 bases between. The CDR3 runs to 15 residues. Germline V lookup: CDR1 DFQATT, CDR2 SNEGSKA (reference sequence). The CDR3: CSARDLSTVNTEAFF. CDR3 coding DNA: TGCAGTGCTAGAGACCTTTCGACGGTGAACACTGAAGCTTTCTTT.

This CDR3 is CASRNAGHQPQHF. CDR3 DNA: TGTGCCAGTAGGAACGCGGGACATCAGCCCCAGCATTTT. The V gene is TRBV19, the J gene TRBJ1-5, with D possibly matching TRBD1 (5 bases). The CDR3 consists of 13 residues. CDR1 and CDR2 (germline): LNHDA, SQIVND (reference sequence). Trimming removed 6 bases at V and 5 bases at J, with 11 bases between.

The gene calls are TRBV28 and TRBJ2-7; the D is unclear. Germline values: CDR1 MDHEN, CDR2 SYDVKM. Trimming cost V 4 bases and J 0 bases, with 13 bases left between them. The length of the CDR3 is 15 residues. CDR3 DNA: TGTGCCAGCAGTTCCCCTGGTCCCAGCTCCTACGAGCAGTACTTC. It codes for CASSSPGPSSYEQYF.

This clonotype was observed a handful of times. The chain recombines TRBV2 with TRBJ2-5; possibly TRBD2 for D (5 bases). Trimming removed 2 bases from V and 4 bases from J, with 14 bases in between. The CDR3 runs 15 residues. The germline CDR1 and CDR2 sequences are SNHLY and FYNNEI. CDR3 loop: CASSERPERAETQYF. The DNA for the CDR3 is TGTGCCAGCAGTGAAAGGCCCGAGAGGGCAGAGACCCAGTACTTC. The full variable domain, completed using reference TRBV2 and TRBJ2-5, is EPEVTQTPSHQVTQMGQEVILRCVPISNHLYFYWYRQILGQKVEFLVSFYNNEISEKSEIFDDQFSVERPDGSNFTLKIRSTKLEDSAMYFCASSERPERAETQYFGPGTRLLVL.

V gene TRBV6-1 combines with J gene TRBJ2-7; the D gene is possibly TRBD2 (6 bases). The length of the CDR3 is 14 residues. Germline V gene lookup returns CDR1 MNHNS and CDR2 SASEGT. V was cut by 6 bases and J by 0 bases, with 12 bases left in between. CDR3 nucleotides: TGTGCCAGCAGGGGGGGAGCCCCCTCCTACGAGCAGTACTTC. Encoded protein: CASRGGAPSYEQYF.

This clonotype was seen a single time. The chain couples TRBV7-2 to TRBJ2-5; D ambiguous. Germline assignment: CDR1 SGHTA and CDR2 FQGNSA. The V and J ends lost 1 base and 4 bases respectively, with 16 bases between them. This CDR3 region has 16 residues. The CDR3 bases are TGTGCCAGCAGCTTAGGGACCCATTTAAGGTTAGAGACCCAGTACTTC. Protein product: CASSLGTHLRLETQYF. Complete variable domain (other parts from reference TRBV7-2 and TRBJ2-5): GAGVSQSPSNKVTEKGKDVELRCDPISGHTALYWYRQSLGQGLEFLIYFQGNSAPDKSGLPSDRFSAERTGGSVSTLTIQRTQQEDSAVYLCASSLGTHLRLETQYFGPGTRLLVL.

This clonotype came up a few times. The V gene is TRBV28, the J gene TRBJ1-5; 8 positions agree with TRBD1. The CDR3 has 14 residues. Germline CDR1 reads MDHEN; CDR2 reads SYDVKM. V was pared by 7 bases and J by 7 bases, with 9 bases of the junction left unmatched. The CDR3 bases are TGTGCCAGCACCGACAGGGGATCCCGACAGCCCCAGCATTTT. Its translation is CASTDRGSRQPQHF.

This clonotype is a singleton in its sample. CDR3 nucleotide sequence: TGTGCCAGCAGCTTACTAGCCCAAAATGAGCAGTTCTTC. It yields the protein CASSLLAQNEQFF. The chain links TRBV7-3 to TRBJ2-1; TRBD2 might be the D (5 bases). The CDR3 extends over 13 amino acids. Trimming pared 2 bases from V and 7 bases from J, leaving 9 bases between. CDR1 is SGHTA, CDR2 FQGTGA, per germline.

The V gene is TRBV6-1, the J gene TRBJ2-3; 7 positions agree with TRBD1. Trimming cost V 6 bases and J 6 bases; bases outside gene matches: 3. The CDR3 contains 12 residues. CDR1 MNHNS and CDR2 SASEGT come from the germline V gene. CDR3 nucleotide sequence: TGTGCCAGCAGCAGGGGGTGGGATACGCAGTATTTT. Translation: CASSRGWDTQYF.

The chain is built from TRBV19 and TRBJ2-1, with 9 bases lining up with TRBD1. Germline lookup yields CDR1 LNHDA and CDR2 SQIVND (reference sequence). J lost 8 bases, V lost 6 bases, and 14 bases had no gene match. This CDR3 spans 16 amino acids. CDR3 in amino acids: CASSHPPGQGAYEQFF. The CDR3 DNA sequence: TGTGCCAGTAGCCACCCTCCGGGACAGGGAGCTTATGAGCAGTTCTTC. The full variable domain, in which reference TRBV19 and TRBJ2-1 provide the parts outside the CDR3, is DGGITQSPKYLFRKEGQNVTLSCEQNLNHDAMYWYRQDPGQGLRLIYYSQIVNDFQKGDIAEGYSVSREKKESFPLTVTSAQKNPTAFYLCASSHPPGQGAYEQFFGPGTRLTVL.